The 30 T cell receptor beta chains below come from one sample, sequenced in a study of blood T cell repertoires in COVID-19. Assay used: immunoSEQ multiplex PCR; TCRdb lists only in-frame clones, some missing. The sample has 40,000 to 55,000 clones; approximately 84% are singletons. Input material: peripheral blood. Every receptor here comes from a man in his forties or fifties with active COVID-19.

The chain is built from TRBV6-1 and TRBJ2-3; 7 positions agree with TRBD1. The germline V gene has CDR1 MNHNS and CDR2 SASEGT. V lost 3 bases, J lost 4 bases, and 7 bases stayed unmatched. This CDR3 comprises 15 residues. CDR3 protein: CASSDQGVGPDTQYF. The CDR3 coding sequence is TGTGCCAGCAGTGATCAGGGGGTAGGTCCAGATACGCAGTATTTT.

The V call is TRBV18, the J call TRBJ1-6; no clear D. The CDR3 is 16 residues long. Looked up from germline, CDR1 is KGHSH and CDR2 is LQKENI. Trimming pared 3 bases from V and 0 bases from J, leaving 9 bases between. The CDR3 nucleotides read TGTGCCAGCTCACCGAAAGCTAGCTCCTATAATTCACCCCTCCACTTT. This codes for CASSPKASSYNSPLHF.

The V gene is TRBV10-3, the J gene TRBJ2-3; 8 bases fit TRBD1. The CDR3 totals 15 residues. V was pared by 3 bases and J by 0 bases, with 2 bases of the junction left unmatched. Germline V CDR1 and CDR2: ENHRY, SYGVKD. The CDR3 nucleotides read TGTGCCATCAGTGACAGGGGGCAAAGCACAGATACGCAGTATTTT. Translated: CAISDRGQSTDTQYF.

The chain links TRBV12-5 to TRBJ1-1; a possible D gene is TRBD1 (5 bases). Trimming cost V 0 bases and J 7 bases, with 15 bases left between them. The CDR3 runs 15 residues. Germline V CDR1 and CDR2: LGHNT, FRNRAP. The chain's CDR3 is CASGLVRATVIEAFF. Here the CDR3 DNA reads TGTGCTAGTGGTTTGGTAAGGGCGACAGTGATTGAAGCTTTCTTT.

The chain recombines TRBV18 with TRBJ1-4; possible D gene TRBD1, 6 bases. The CDR3 is made up of 13 amino acids. The V gene's germline CDR1 is KGHSH and CDR2 LQKENI. Between the trimmed V and J ends, which lost 3 bases and 4 bases, there was a span of 6 bases. CDR3 residues: CASSPDSNEKLFF. The CDR3 DNA follows: TGTGCCAGCTCACCGGACAGTAATGAAAAACTGTTTTTT. Full variable domain (remainder filled in from reference TRBV18 and TRBJ1-4): NAGVMQNPRHLVRRRGQEARLRCSPMKGHSHVYWYRQLPEEGLKFMVYLQKENIIDESGMPKERFSAEFPKEGPSILRIQQVVRGDSAAYFCASSPDSNEKLFFGSGTQLSVL.

CDR3 sequence (DNA): TGTGCCAGCAGTTTCGGGACTAGGCCCCTCGATACGCAGTATTTT. It translates to CASSFGTRPLDTQYF. The chain couples TRBV6-2 or TRBV6-3 to TRBJ2-3, with TRBD2 identical over 8 bases. Germline trimming cut 4 bases from V and 6 bases from J; bases unmatched to any gene: 9. The CDR3 contains 15 residues. Germline assignment: CDR1 MNHEY and CDR2 SVGEGT.

The gene calls are TRBV4-1 and TRBJ1-4; 10 nucleotides agree with TRBD1. Germline CDR1 is MGHRA and CDR2 is YSYEKL. Losses at the gene ends were 4 bases for V and 8 bases for J; bases not matched to a gene: 10. The CDR3 has 16 residues. CDR3 loop: CASSLGGGTGEEKLFF. CDR3 DNA: TGCGCCAGCAGCCTCGGAGGGGGGACAGGGGAGGAAAAACTGTTTTTT.

V gene TRBV10-3 combines with J gene TRBJ1-6; D is unclear. Germline values: CDR1 ENHRY, CDR2 SYGVKD. The CDR3 is made up of 13 amino acids. Trimming left V 11 bases short and J 7 bases short, with 15 bases between. The CDR3 DNA is TGTGCCCAAGCTCCTTCGTTGAATTCACCCCTCCACTTT. This gives the protein CAQAPSLNSPLHF.

This chain links TRBV2 with TRBJ2-2; a possible D gene is TRBD1 (6 bases). Germline V lookup: CDR1 SNHLY, CDR2 FYNNEI. Trimming cost V 6 bases and J 4 bases, with 9 bases left between them. The CDR3 consists of 13 residues. CDR3: CASSARGTGELFF. CDR3 in DNA: TGTGCCAGCAGCGCCAGGGGCACCGGGGAGCTGTTTTTT. Variable domain in full (rest from reference TRBV2 and TRBJ2-2): EPEVTQTPSHQVTQMGQEVILRCVPISNHLYFYWYRQILGQKVEFLVSFYNNEISEKSEIFDDQFSVERPDGSNFTLKIRSTKLEDSAMYFCASSARGTGELFFGEGSRLTVL.

This clone was seen a few times. The chain combines TRBV27 with TRBJ1-1; a weak D match, TRBD1 (6 bases). CDR1 is MNHEY and CDR2 is SMNVEV in the germline V gene (reference sequence). V lost 4 bases and J 0 bases, leaving 6 bases between the germline ends. The length of the CDR3 is 13 residues. CDR3 nucleotides: TGTGCCAGCAGTTGGACAGTGAACACTGAAGCTTTCTTT. This gives the protein CASSWTVNTEAFF.

The rearrangement joins TRBV10-2 to TRBJ2-2; 8 bases are a match to TRBD1. The CDR3 has 14 residues. V shed 7 bases and J 1 base; nucleotides not matched to a gene: 2. Germline CDR1 and CDR2: WSHSY and SAAADI. CDR3 nucleotides: TGCGCCAGCATCGGACAGGGGAACACCGGGGAGCTGTTTTTT. Translation gives CASIGQGNTGELFF.

The chain joins TRBV6-5 to TRBJ1-1; D remains ambiguous. Germline V gene data show CDR1 as MNHEY and CDR2 as SVGAGI. The V end was cut by 1 base, the J end by 0 bases, with 9 bases between. The CDR3 contains 15 residues. In DNA, the CDR3 is TGTGCCAGCAGTTACTACGGAGGGATGAACACTGAAGCTTTCTTT. The encoded protein is CASSYYGGMNTEAFF.

The chain joins TRBV15 to TRBJ1-5, with 8 nucleotides matching TRBD1. Germline V gives CDR1 LNHNV, CDR2 YYDKDF (reference sequence). This CDR3 is built from 16 residues. Trimming took 1 base from V and 4 from J; bases not matched to a gene: 6. The CDR3 spells CATSRAGQGANQPQHF. The CDR3 DNA reads TGTGCCACCAGCAGAGCCGGACAGGGAGCGAATCAGCCCCAGCATTTT.

The chain employs TRBV19 and TRBJ2-7, with a tentative D call TRBD1 (5 bases). CDR3 length: 14 residues. V lost 4 bases, J lost 0 bases, and 10 bases lay in between. The germline gives CDR1 LNHDA, CDR2 SQIVND (reference sequence). DNA of the CDR3: TGTGCCAGTAGTACGACAGTTGGCTCCTACGAGCAGTACTTC. Amino acids: CASSTTVGSYEQYF.

The chain recombines TRBV29-1 with TRBJ2-3; TRBD2 matches 13 bases. The CDR3 contains 16 residues. Losses at the gene ends were 7 bases for V and 4 bases for J; bases not matched to a gene: 11. The germline CDR1 and CDR2 sequences are SQVTM and ANQGSEA. CDR3 in DNA: TGCAGCGCAACCACTAGCGGGGGGGCATCACCAGATACGCAGTATTTT. Translation gives CSATTSGGASPDTQYF.

This chain uses TRBV4-1 with TRBJ1-5; D unresolved. The CDR3 is 14 amino acids. CDR1 is MGHRA and CDR2 is YSYEKL in the germline V gene. Trimming took 0 bases from V and 5 from J, leaving 8 bases between them. CDR3 DNA sequence: TGCGCCAGCAGCCAAGATTCAGGCCATCAGCCCCAGCATTTT. Encoded protein: CASSQDSGHQPQHF.

This clone occurred a few times. This rearrangement joins TRBV6-5 to TRBJ2-7; a possible D gene is TRBD2 (6 bases). With 4 bases removed from V and 0 bases from J, the gap between germline ends came to 10 bases. The CDR3 consists of 14 residues. Looked up from germline, CDR1 is MNHEY and CDR2 is SVGAGI. The CDR3 DNA sequence: TGTGCCAGCAGTTTAGCGGACCCCTCCTACGAGCAGTACTTC. Its protein is CASSLADPSYEQYF.

The CDR3 reads CASSFSDRGYEQYF. As DNA, the CDR3 is TGTGCCAGCAGTTTTTCGGACAGGGGTTACGAGCAGTACTTC. V is TRBV6-5 and J is TRBJ2-7; 9 nucleotides align to TRBD1. Germline V lookup: CDR1 MNHEY, CDR2 SVGAGI. Unmatched junction bases numbered 5, after V lost 4 bases and J lost 4 bases. The CDR3 has 14 residues.

The rearrangement uses TRBV3-1 (or the pseudogene TRBV3-2) and TRBJ1-1, with TRBD1 matching 9 bases. The CDR3 totals 13 residues. Germline V gives CDR1 LGHDT, CDR2 YNNKEL (reference sequence). V was clipped by 7 bases and J by 3 bases; unmatched bases: 3. This CDR3 reads CASTTGGYTEAFF. CDR3 nucleotides: TGTGCCAGCACCACAGGGGGCTACACTGAAGCTTTCTTT.

V gene TRBV28 combines with J gene TRBJ2-1; TRBD2 might be the D (5 bases). The CDR3 has 14 residues. V lost 7 bases and J lost 6, with 16 bases in between. Germline lookup yields CDR1 MDHEN and CDR2 SYDVKM. The CDR3 spells CASTLPGNSNEQFF. The CDR3 DNA follows: TGTGCCAGCACCCTCCCGGGGAACTCCAATGAGCAGTTCTTC.

The chain recombines TRBV12-3 or TRBV12-4 with TRBJ2-5; D remains unclear. There are 13 residues in the CDR3. Trimming removed 3 bases from V and 5 bases from J, with 10 bases in between. The CDR3 DNA reads TGTGCCAGCAGTTTGAATAACGGGGAGACCCAGTACTTC. Its translation is CASSLNNGETQYF.

The rearrangement joins TRBV27 to TRBJ1-1, with D maybe TRBD1 (6 bases). This CDR3 is built from 13 residues. The V gene lost 4 bases and the J gene lost 4 bases, with 10 bases spanning the gap. Germline assignment: CDR1 MNHEY and CDR2 SMNVEV (reference sequence). CDR3 sequence (DNA): TGTGCCAGCAGTTACACAGGGTTCACTGAAGCTTTCTTT. It encodes CASSYTGFTEAFF.

This chain links TRBV24-1 with TRBJ2-5; D may be TRBD1 (6 bases). This CDR3 is built from 16 residues. CDR1 and CDR2 (germline): KGHDR, SFDVKD. V was cut by 4 bases and J by 4 bases, with 18 bases left in between. Written as DNA, the CDR3 is TGTGCCACCAGTGACCCCCAGGGGCGTAGGGCAGAGACCCAGTACTTC. Translated: CATSDPQGRRAETQYF.

This clone was found a few times. This chain's CDR3 is CASSGRTGSTEAFF. The CDR3 bases are TGTGCCAGCAGCGGTAGGACAGGGAGCACTGAAGCTTTCTTT. The chain couples TRBV2 to TRBJ1-1, with TRBD1 matching over 8 bases. Trimming at V came to 6 bases and at J to 4 bases, leaving 7 bases not matched to a gene. CDR1 is SNHLY and CDR2 is FYNNEI in the germline V gene. The CDR3 contains 14 residues.

This clone was seen only a few times. The chain links TRBV5-6 to TRBJ1-2; perhaps TRBD1 as D (6 bases). The CDR3 is 15 amino acids. Trimming removed 5 bases at V and 0 bases at J, with 14 bases between. Germline assignment: CDR1 SGHDT and CDR2 YYEEEE. This CDR3 is CASRSTGTSNYGYTF. Written as DNA, the CDR3 is TGTGCCAGCAGGTCTACAGGGACCTCTAACTATGGCTACACCTTC.

The rearrangement uses TRBV19 and TRBJ2-4; possibly TRBD1 for D (5 bases). The V and J ends lost 3 bases and 1 base respectively, with 10 bases between them. Per the germline V gene, CDR1 is LNHDA and CDR2 is SQIVND (reference sequence). The CDR3 runs to 15 residues. The CDR3 here is CASSIPGMAKNIQYF. The CDR3 nucleotides read TGTGCCAGTAGTATTCCAGGGATGGCCAAAAACATTCAGTACTTC.

V gene TRBV12-3 or TRBV12-4 combines with J gene TRBJ1-1, with a tentative D call TRBD1 (6 bases). CDR3 length: 13 residues. V gave up 7 bases and J gave up 5 bases, with 14 bases separating them. As DNA, the CDR3 is TGTGCCAGCATTTTTCAACAGGGTACTGAAGCTTTCTTT. Translation gives CASIFQQGTEAFF.

This chain joins TRBV7-9 and TRBJ2-2; 7 bases are a match to TRBD1. CDR1 is SEHNR, CDR2 FQNEAQ, per germline (reference sequence). Trimming took 5 bases from V and 1 from J; bases not matched to a gene: 4. The CDR3 is made up of 15 amino acids. The CDR3 region has the DNA TGTGCCAGCAGCCCGCGGACAGGGAACACCGGGGAGCTGTTTTTT. Encoded protein: CASSPRTGNTGELFF.

This clone was detected once. The gene calls are TRBV5-1 and TRBJ2-3; D not resolved. V lost 4 bases, J lost 2 bases, and 8 bases lay in between. The CDR3 has 13 amino acids. Germline CDR1 and CDR2: SGHRS and YFSETQ. This CDR3 reads CASSTPNTDTQYF. CDR3 coding DNA: TGCGCCAGCAGCACTCCAAACACAGATACGCAGTATTTT.

The genes are TRBV12-3 or TRBV12-4 and TRBJ1-1; D may be TRBD1 (5 bases). This CDR3 contains 13 residues. V was shortened by 6 bases and J by 3 bases, with 11 bases between the two germline ends. The CDR3 region is CASRRGGDTEAFF. In DNA, the CDR3 is TGTGCCAGCAGGAGGGGAGGGGACACTGAAGCTTTCTTT.